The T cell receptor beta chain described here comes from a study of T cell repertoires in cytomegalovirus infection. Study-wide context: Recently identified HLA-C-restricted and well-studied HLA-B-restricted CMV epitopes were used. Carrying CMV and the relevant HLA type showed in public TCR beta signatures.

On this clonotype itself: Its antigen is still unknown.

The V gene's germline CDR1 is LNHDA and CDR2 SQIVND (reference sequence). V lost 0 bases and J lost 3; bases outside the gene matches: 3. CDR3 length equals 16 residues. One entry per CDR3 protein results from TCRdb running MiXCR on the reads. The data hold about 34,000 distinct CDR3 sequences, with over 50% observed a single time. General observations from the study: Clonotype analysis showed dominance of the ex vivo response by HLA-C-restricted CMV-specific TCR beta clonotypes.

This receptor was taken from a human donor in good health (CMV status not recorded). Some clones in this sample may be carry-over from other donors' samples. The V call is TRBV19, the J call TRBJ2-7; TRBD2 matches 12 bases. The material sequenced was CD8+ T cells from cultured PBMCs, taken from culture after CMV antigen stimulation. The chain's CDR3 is CASSIDSLAGGYEQYF. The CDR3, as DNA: TGTGCCAGTAGTATAGATTCACTAGCGGGGGGCTACGAGCAGTACTTC.